This T cell receptor (beta chain) was sequenced during a study of T cells in Graves' hyperthyroidism and ophthalmopathy. The investigators amplified TCR beta CDR3 regions from RNA transcripts. Carried out on the TCR CDR3, a first-round RT-PCR used the HTBI primer set. Using its own MiXCR run on the multiplex PCR reads, TCRdb lists one record per CDR3 protein. The sample carries approximately 640,000 distinct CDR3 sequences, 17% recorded once. In germline, CDR1 is SEHNR, CDR2 FQNEAQ (reference sequence). The ends lost 5 bases at V and 2 bases at J; junction bases unmatched: 6. The CDR3 runs 14 residues. This clonotype came up many times.

This clonotype was obtained from a man aged 45-65 years with Graves' hyperthyroidism. The sample consisted of blood. The chain uses TRBV7-9 and TRBJ2-7; TRBD1 matches 7 bases. CDR3 coding DNA: TGTGCCAGCAGCGGGACAGAAATAACCTACGAGCAGTACTTC. This encodes CASSGTEITYEQYF.